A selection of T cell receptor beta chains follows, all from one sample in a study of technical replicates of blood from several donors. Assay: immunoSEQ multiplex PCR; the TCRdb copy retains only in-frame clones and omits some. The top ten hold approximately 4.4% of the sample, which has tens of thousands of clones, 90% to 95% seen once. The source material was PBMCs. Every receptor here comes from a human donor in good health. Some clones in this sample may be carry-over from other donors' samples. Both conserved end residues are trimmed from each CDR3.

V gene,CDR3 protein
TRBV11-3,ASSPDSSSRNTEAF
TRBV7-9,ASSLFGRGQVGELF
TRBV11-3,ASSSGTGTYEQY
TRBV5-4,ASSFRGDTGELF
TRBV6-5,ASSYTRLAGPDTQY
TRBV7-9,ASIQGNQETQY
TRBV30,AWSTNRVNEKLF
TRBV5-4,ASSPSGRRRDEQF
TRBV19,ASRDRVNTEAF
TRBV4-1,ASSQTAGGHYNEQF
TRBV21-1,ATLKTGSYEQY
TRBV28,ASRPTSGVLGEQF
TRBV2,ASSETGSRTDTQY
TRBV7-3,ASSLGVSGDYNEQF
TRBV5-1,ASSLDAGGRGETQY
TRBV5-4,ALSGGEQNTEAF
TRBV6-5,ASRVQGISPLH
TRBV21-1,ATSGRGRSVGANVLT
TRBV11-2,ASSSDRAQPQH
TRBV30,AWSLQDILVGEQF
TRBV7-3,ASSLNSGREGETQY
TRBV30,AWERGGSDTQY
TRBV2,ASTGQGENEQF
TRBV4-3,ASSQEARTYEQY
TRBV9,ASSSQTSSYNEQF
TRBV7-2,ASSFYGLLGEQY
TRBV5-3,ARSLAQQGSKIRDTEAF
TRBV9,ASSAFSGTEAF